Following are 24 T cell receptor beta chains from one sample sequenced in a study of shared clonotypes between healthy human individuals. The assay was immunoSEQ multiplex PCR, and TCRdb's table has in-frame clones only and misses some. The table shows approximately 720,000 clones, with roughly 94% occurring only once. Terminally differentiated effector memory CD45RA+ cells were left out of the naive CD8 fraction, which was CD45RO-negative and positively selected for CCR7. The sequencing sample was made of naive CD8+ T cells sorted from blood. All receptors derive from a man aged 25-45 years in good health.

This sequence joins TRBV6-5 and TRBJ1-1, with D possibly TRBD1 on 5 matching bases. Germline CDR1 is MNHEY and CDR2 is SVGAGI. This CDR3 spans 14 amino acids. Trimming shortened V by 3 bases and J by 4 bases, and 12 bases separated the two germline ends. CDR3 sequence reads: CASSYDSFGTEAFF. The CDR3 DNA follows: TGTGCCAGCAGTTATGACAGCTTCGGCACTGAAGCTTTCTTT.

This clone has only one observation. The chain uses TRBV11-3 and TRBJ1-5; D possibly corresponds to TRBD1 (5 bases). This CDR3 contains 18 residues. Per germline, CDR1 SGHNT and CDR2 YENEEA. The V gene lost 1 base and the J gene lost 0 bases, with 16 bases spanning the gap. The CDR3: CASSLVSCETASNQPQHF. The CDR3 DNA sequence: TGTGCCAGCAGCTTAGTAAGTTGTGAGACAGCTAGCAATCAGCCCCAGCATTTT.

The chain links TRBV7-8 to TRBJ2-3; perhaps D is TRBD1 or TRBD2 (5 bases each). The CDR3 runs 15 residues. CDR1 is SGHVS and CDR2 is FQNEAQ in the germline V gene. With 2 bases removed from V and 1 base from J, the gap between germline ends came to 10 bases. The CDR3 reads CASSLFQGGTDTQYF. The CDR3 DNA reads as TGTGCCAGCAGCTTATTCCAGGGAGGCACAGATACGCAGTATTTT.

This chain connects TRBV30 to TRBJ2-2; maybe TRBD1 (5 bases). The germline gives CDR1 GTSNPN, CDR2 SVGIG (reference sequence). Trimming removed 0 bases at V and 6 bases at J, with 8 bases between. The length of the CDR3 is 13 residues. The CDR3 nucleotides read TGTGCCTGGAGTGTAGGGGCTCCCGGGGAGCTGTTTTTT. Its protein is CAWSVGAPGELFF.

V and J are TRBV27 and TRBJ2-1, with 9 bases lining up with TRBD2. Germline trimming cut 5 bases from V and 1 base from J; bases unmatched to any gene: 6. Germline CDR1 MNHEY, CDR2 SMNVEV (reference sequence). This CDR3 has 16 amino acids. The CDR3 DNA is TGTGCCAGCAGTACTAGAGCGGGAGGATCCTACAATGAGCAGTTCTTC. This translates into CASSTRAGGSYNEQFF.

V usage is TRBV9 and J usage is TRBJ2-3, with D hard to call. Trimming took off 5 bases at V and 0 bases at J, with 13 bases between the two ends. Germline CDR1 and CDR2: SGDLS and YYNGEE. This CDR3 contains 15 residues. CDR3 in DNA: TGTGCCAGCAGACCTGGAGCAACTAGCACAGATACGCAGTATTTT. Its translation: CASRPGATSTDTQYF.

The chain joins TRBV7-9 to TRBJ2-1; D might be TRBD2 (6 bases). From germline, CDR1 is SEHNR and CDR2 FQNEAQ (reference sequence). CDR3 length: 15 amino acids. The V and J ends lost 3 bases and 5 bases respectively, with 14 bases between them. The CDR3 spells CASSLLGRGNNEQFF. The CDR3 DNA reads as TGTGCCAGCAGCTTGTTGGGACGGGGGAACAATGAGCAGTTCTTC.

The V and J genes are TRBV5-1 and TRBJ2-7; no clear D. This CDR3 has 12 residues. Germline V gene data show CDR1 as SGHRS and CDR2 as YFSETQ. V lost 0 bases and J 5 bases, leaving 6 bases between the germline ends. The CDR3 region has the DNA TGCGCCAGCAGCTTGGTAATGAACGAGCAGTACTTC. It translates to CASSLVMNEQYF.

The chain couples TRBV25-1 to TRBJ2-1, with D perhaps matching TRBD1 or TRBD2 (5 bases each). V lost 4 bases and J 8 bases, leaving 12 bases between the germline ends. This CDR3 has 13 residues. The germline CDR1 and CDR2 sequences are MGHDK and SYGVNS. The CDR3 nucleotides read TGTGCCAGCAGTGTATTACGAGGGGATGAGCAGTTCTTC. Residues: CASSVLRGDEQFF.

This sequence joins TRBV5-1 and TRBJ2-7; a weak D match, TRBD1 (5 bases). The CDR3 has 14 amino acids. Trimming removed 3 bases from V and 2 bases from J, with 12 bases in between. CDR1 SGHRS and CDR2 YFSETQ come from the germline V gene. The CDR3 is CASSSDSEAYEQYF. The CDR3 region has the DNA TGCGCCAGCAGCTCAGACAGCGAAGCCTACGAGCAGTACTTC.

This clone has only one observation. The rearrangement uses TRBV2 and TRBJ2-2, with 9 bases fitting TRBD2. V lost 3 bases to trimming and J lost 7 bases; unmatched junction nucleotides: 15. Germline CDR1 SNHLY, CDR2 FYNNEI. This CDR3 has 18 residues. CDR3 nucleotides: TGTGCCAGCAGTGACCCTCTACCGCGGGAGGGCCGAAACGGGGAGCTGTTTTTT. Protein product: CASSDPLPREGRNGELFF.

This clone was seen just once. The rearrangement joins TRBV4-2 to TRBJ2-2; D is perhaps TRBD2 (5 bases). Germline V CDR1 and CDR2: LGHNA, YNFKEQ. V gave up 2 bases and J gave up 5 bases, with 15 bases separating them. The CDR3 extends over 16 amino acids. CDR3 loop: CASSQTPGRGTGELFF. The CDR3 DNA reads as TGTGCCAGCAGCCAAACACCGGGCCGAGGGACCGGGGAGCTGTTTTTT.

This rearrangement joins TRBV2 to TRBJ2-1, with 11 bases fitting TRBD2. The CDR3 runs 13 residues. The germline V gene has CDR1 SNHLY and CDR2 FYNNEI. V gave up 10 bases and J gave up 7 bases; unmatched junction bases: 6. The DNA of the CDR3 is TGTGCCATCCTAGCGGGAGGTGAGAATGAGCAGTTCTTC. It is translated as CAILAGGENEQFF.

The chain carries TRBV19 and TRBJ2-2; perhaps TRBD2 as D (6 bases). Germline CDR1 LNHDA, CDR2 SQIVND (reference sequence). This CDR3 region has 15 residues. Trimming removed 3 bases at V and 2 bases at J, with 10 bases between. DNA of the CDR3: TGTGCCAGTAGTATTACGGGGGTCAACACCGGGGAGCTGTTTTTT. Residues: CASSITGVNTGELFF. The complete variable domain, with remaining parts taken from reference TRBV19 and TRBJ2-2, reads DGGITQSPKYLFRKEGQNVTLSCEQNLNHDAMYWYRQDPGQGLRLIYYSQIVNDFQKGDIAEGYSVSREKKESFPLTVTSAQKNPTAFYLCASSITGVNTGELFFGEGSRLTVL.

The chain couples TRBV4-3 to TRBJ2-1; D remains unclear. The CDR3 contains 16 residues. Trimming took off 1 base at V and 8 bases at J, with 18 bases between the two ends. Germline V gene sequence: CDR1 LGHNA, CDR2 YSLEER. The CDR3 DNA reads TGCGCCAGCAGCCAAGCGGGCCTAGGTTCTATGGATGAGCAGTTCTTC. Translating it yields CASSQAGLGSMDEQFF.

The chain links TRBV7-9 to TRBJ2-7; the D is unclear. The CDR3 has 15 amino acids. The germline gives CDR1 SEHNR, CDR2 FQNEAQ (reference sequence). V dropped 1 base and J dropped 1 base, with 11 bases sitting between them. As DNA, the CDR3 is TGTGCCAGCAGCTTAGGTGGGTACGAGTCCTACGAGCAGTACTTC. Its translation is CASSLGGYESYEQYF. The complete variable domain, with remaining parts taken from reference TRBV7-9 and TRBJ2-7, reads DTGVSQNPRHKITKRGQNVTFRCDPISEHNRLYWYRQTLGQGPEFLTYFQNEAQLEKSRLLSDRFSAERPKGSFSTLEIQRTEQGDSAMYLCASSLGGYESYEQYFGPGTRLTVT.

In regard to this clone: In the same sample, other DNA sequences code for this CDR3. The V gene is TRBV7-2, the J gene TRBJ2-7, with 8 bases lining up with TRBD2. Looked up from germline, CDR1 is SGHTA and CDR2 is FQGNSA. Unmatched junction bases numbered 11, after V lost 6 bases and J lost 4 bases. This CDR3 spans 15 amino acids. CDR3 nucleotides: TGTGCCAGCAGTGAAATAGCGGGACTACCTTACGAGCAGTACTTC. It codes for CASSEIAGLPYEQYF.

The chain has TRBV11-2 and TRBJ2-7, with 7 nucleotides matching TRBD2. The germline V gene encodes CDR1 SGHAT and CDR2 FQNNGV. Trimming cost V 2 bases and J 2 bases; bases outside gene matches: 6. The CDR3 covers 15 residues. The CDR3 loop reads CASSLTGGSPYEQYF. CDR3 sequence (DNA): TGTGCCAGCAGCTTAACGGGAGGCTCACCCTACGAGCAGTACTTC.

The V and J genes are TRBV7-3 and TRBJ2-7, with D unresolved. This CDR3 has 15 amino acids. Trimming removed 1 base from V and 3 bases from J, with 13 bases in between. Germline V lookup: CDR1 SGHTA, CDR2 FQGTGA. CDR3 loop: CASSLMPGAGYEQYF. Written as DNA, the CDR3 is TGTGCCAGCAGCTTAATGCCAGGTGCTGGCTACGAGCAGTACTTC.

The V and J genes are TRBV5-1 and TRBJ2-1; the match to TRBD1 covers 10 bases. The CDR3 covers 15 residues. CDR1 and CDR2 (germline): SGHRS, YFSETQ. V trimming: 3 bases; J trimming: 7 bases; junction bases outside the gene matches: 7. The CDR3 DNA sequence: TGCGCCAGCAGCTACCGGGACAGGGGTGGTAATGAGCAGTTCTTC. It is translated as CASSYRDRGGNEQFF.

The chain uses TRBV6-5 and TRBJ2-7; no firm D call. The V end lost 5 bases, the J end lost 0 bases, and 8 bases lay between the germline ends. Germline V lookup: CDR1 MNHEY, CDR2 SVGAGI. The CDR3 sequence is 13 residues long. The CDR3 nucleotides read TGTGCCAGCAGTGTGGACCTCTCCTACGAGCAGTACTTC. It translates to CASSVDLSYEQYF.

This chain links TRBV2 with TRBJ2-7, with D hard to call. Between the trimmed V and J ends, which lost 5 bases and 0 bases, there was a span of 8 bases. Germline V gene sequence: CDR1 SNHLY, CDR2 FYNNEI. There are 13 residues in the CDR3. DNA for the CDR3: TGTGCCAGCAGTTCTCCAGACTCCTACGAGCAGTACTTC. This gives the protein CASSSPDSYEQYF. Combining the CDR3 with reference TRBV2 and TRBJ2-7 gives the whole variable domain EPEVTQTPSHQVTQMGQEVILRCVPISNHLYFYWYRQILGQKVEFLVSFYNNEISEKSEIFDDQFSVERPDGSNFTLKIRSTKLEDSAMYFCASSSPDSYEQYFGPGTRLTVT.

This chain uses TRBV27 with TRBJ2-5; TRBD1 or TRBD2 may be the D gene (5 bases each). The CDR3 is 15 residues long. Trimming cost V 3 bases and J 3 bases, with 14 bases left between them. Germline CDR1 reads MNHEY; CDR2 reads SMNVEV (reference sequence). The CDR3 region has the DNA TGTGCCAGCAGTTTTTGGGGGACCGGCGAAGAGACCCAGTACTTC. Translating gives CASSFWGTGEETQYF.

J is TRBJ2-2 and V is TRBV7-9; D is possibly TRBD2 (5 bases). Germline V gene data show CDR1 as SEHNR and CDR2 as FQNEAQ (reference sequence). V was shortened by 1 base and J by 1 base, with 7 bases between the two germline ends. The CDR3 is made up of 15 amino acids. CDR3 DNA sequence: TGTGCCAGCAGCTTAGTTCGGGGGAACACCGGGGAGCTGTTTTTT. It specifies CASSLVRGNTGELFF.